These T cell receptor beta chains were read from a single sample in a study of T cell clonotyping in hematopoietic cell transplantation. The protocol was immunoSEQ multiplex PCR, while the TCRdb copy is restricted to in-frame clones and leaves out a portion. The sample yields approximately 7,400 clones, roughly 91% seen once. The sample consisted of peripheral blood mononuclear cells, taken before stem cell transplant. The source is a man aged 55 to 69 with acute myeloid leukemia. Some clones in this sample may be carry-over from other donors' samples. Each CDR3 is given with its conserved first and last residue. A D gene is named only where the DNA matches it firmly. The listing skips clone size in some rows; elsewhere it reads once, few, many or a size class.

v_call,j_call,cdr3_length,clone_size,d_call,cdr3_nt,cdr3_aa
TRBV27,TRBJ2-5,13,NA,NA,TGTGCCAGCAGTTTGACAGTCCAAGAGACCCAGTACTTC,CASSLTVQETQYF
TRBV5-1,TRBJ1-5,15,NA,TRBD1,TGCGCCAGCAGCTTGTTCGGACAGGGGGATCAGCCCCAGCATTTT,CASSLFGQGDQPQHF
TRBV6-1,TRBJ2-3,14,NA,NA,TGTGCCAGCAGTGTGTCGGGTCGAACAGATACGCAGTATTTT,CASSVSGRTDTQYF
TRBV29-1,TRBJ2-7,13,NA,TRBD1,TGCAGCGTTGAGACAGGGAAGCTCTACGAGCAGTACTTC,CSVETGKLYEQYF
TRBV6-1,TRBJ2-7,13,few,NA,TGTGCCAGCAGTGAAGTACCCAGGGACGAGCAGTACTTC,CASSEVPRDEQYF
TRBV5-1,TRBJ2-1,19,NA,TRBD2,TGCGCCAGCAGCTTGGTTCGCGGGGGGGCTATGTACTCCTACAATGAGCAGTTCTTC,CASSLVRGGAMYSYNEQFF
TRBV27,TRBJ2-1,14,NA,TRBD1,TGTGCCAGCAGTCTGACAGGGGGCAGGAATGAGCAGTTCTTC,CASSLTGGRNEQFF
TRBV10-3,TRBJ2-1,13,NA,NA,TGTGCCATCAGTGAGCCACGGGACCTACGGCAGTTCTTC,CAISEPRDLRQFF
TRBV19,TRBJ2-1,21,NA,TRBD2,TGTGCCAGTAGTATGGGAAGGATACGGAGGGGACTAGCGGAGGCCTACAATGAGCAGTTCTTC,CASSMGRIRRGLAEAYNEQFF
TRBV15,TRBJ2-2,16,NA,TRBD1,TGTGCCATTGAGAGAGGGACAGGGCTTCGGACCGGGGAGCTGTTTTTT,CAIERGTGLRTGELFF
TRBV5-5,TRBJ1-5,15,NA,TRBD1,TGTGCCAGCAGCCCCGGGACAGGGGTTAGTCAGCCCCAGCATTTT,CASSPGTGVSQPQHF
TRBV2,TRBJ2-3,15,NA,TRBD2,TGTGCCAGCAGATCGGCTAGCGGGAGCCGTGATACGCAGTATTTT,CASRSASGSRDTQYF
TRBV7-8,TRBJ2-1,16,once,TRBD2,TGTGCCAGCAGCTTCCTAGCGGGGGGCGTCCCCAATGAGCAGTTCTTC,CASSFLAGGVPNEQFF
TRBV29-1,TRBJ1-4,13,NA,TRBD1,TGCAGCGCGACAGGGGGAAGTAATGAAAAACTGTTTTTT,CSATGGSNEKLFF
TRBV27,TRBJ2-1,15,NA,NA,TGTGCCAGCAGTTTTAGGGCAGGGAACTACAATGAGCAGTTCTTC,CASSFRAGNYNEQFF
TRBV4-1,TRBJ2-6,16,NA,NA,TGCGCCAGCAGCCAAGATCCGGGGGCTGGGGCCAACGTCCTGACTTTC,CASSQDPGAGANVLTF
TRBV10-3,TRBJ2-2,15,NA,NA,TGTGCCACCCAGATTGGGGCTCAAAACACCGGGGAGCTGTTTTTT,CATQIGAQNTGELFF
TRBV30,TRBJ2-7,13,NA,TRBD1,TGTGCCTCTCGGACAGGGGGCTTCGACGAGCAGTACTTC,CASRTGGFDEQYF
TRBV4-1,TRBJ2-7,17,NA,TRBD1,TGCGCCAGCAGCCAAGAGACAGGACAGGGAGACTCCTACGAGCAGTACTTC,CASSQETGQGDSYEQYF
TRBV5-1,TRBJ1-1,15,NA,NA,TGCGCCAGCAGCTTGGACCCGGGACTGAACACTGAAGCTTTCTTT,CASSLDPGLNTEAFF
TRBV10-3,TRBJ1-1,15,NA,NA,TGTGCCATCAGTGAGTTTGGAGGGATGAACACTGAAGCTTTCTTT,CAISEFGGMNTEAFF
TRBV2,TRBJ2-3,14,NA,NA,TGTGCCACCGACCGACAGGCGAGCACAGATACGCAGTATTTT,CATDRQASTDTQYF
TRBV6-5,TRBJ2-5,16,NA,NA,TGTGCCAGCAGTTCCCTGGGGGGCTACATTCAAGAGACCCAGTACTTC,CASSSLGGYIQETQYF
TRBV19,TRBJ2-7,15,NA,TRBD1,TGTGCCAGTAGTATGGGACAGGGGGCCAACTACGAGCAGTACTTC,CASSMGQGANYEQYF
TRBV6-5,TRBJ2-7,16,NA,NA,TGTGCCAGCAGTTACTTGCGAGGGAGAAGCTCCTACGAGCAGTACTTC,CASSYLRGRSSYEQYF
TRBV5-1,TRBJ1-4,15,NA,NA,TGCGCCAGCAGCTTGGAACTTGCAACTAATGAAAAACTGTTTTTT,CASSLELATNEKLFF
TRBV28,TRBJ1-4,16,NA,TRBD1,TGTGCCAGCAGTTTATCCCAGGACAGGGCGAATGAAAAACTGTTTTTT,CASSLSQDRANEKLFF
TRBV7-3,TRBJ2-1,17,NA,TRBD2,TGTGCCAGCAGCCGGACTAGCGGGATAACCTCCTACAATGAGCAGTTCTTC,CASSRTSGITSYNEQFF